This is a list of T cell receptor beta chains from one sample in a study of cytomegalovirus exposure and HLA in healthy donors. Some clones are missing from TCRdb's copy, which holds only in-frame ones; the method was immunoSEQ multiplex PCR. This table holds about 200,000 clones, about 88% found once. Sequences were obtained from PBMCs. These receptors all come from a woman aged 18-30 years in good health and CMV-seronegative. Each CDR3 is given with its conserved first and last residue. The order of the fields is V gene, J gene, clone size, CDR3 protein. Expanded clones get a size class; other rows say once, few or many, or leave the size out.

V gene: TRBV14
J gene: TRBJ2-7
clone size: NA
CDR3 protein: CASSQEQGAEEQYF

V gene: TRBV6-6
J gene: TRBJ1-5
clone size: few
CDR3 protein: CASSYSRTEQPQHF

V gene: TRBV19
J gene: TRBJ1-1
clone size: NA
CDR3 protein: CASSIKTVNTEAFF

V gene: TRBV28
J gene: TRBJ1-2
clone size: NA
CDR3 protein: CASSRGYGYTF

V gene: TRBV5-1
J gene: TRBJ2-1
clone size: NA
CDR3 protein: CASSGWGLWSSYNEQFF

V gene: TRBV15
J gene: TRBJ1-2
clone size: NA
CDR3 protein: CATSRAQGNYGYTF

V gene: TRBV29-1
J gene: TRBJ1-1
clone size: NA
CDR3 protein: CSAQDRGNTEAFF

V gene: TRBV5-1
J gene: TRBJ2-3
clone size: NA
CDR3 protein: CASSLGDRVTDTQYF

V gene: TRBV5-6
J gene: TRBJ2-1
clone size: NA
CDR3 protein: CASSLGQGYSYNEQFF

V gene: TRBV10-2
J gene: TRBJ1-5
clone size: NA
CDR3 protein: CASSESTGVEPQHF

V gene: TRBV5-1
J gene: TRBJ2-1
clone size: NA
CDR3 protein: CASSPRGTGRNEQFF

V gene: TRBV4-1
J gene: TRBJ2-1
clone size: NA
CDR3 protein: CASSQGLAGADEQFF

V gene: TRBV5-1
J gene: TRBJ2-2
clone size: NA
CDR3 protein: CASTKTSGSGELFF

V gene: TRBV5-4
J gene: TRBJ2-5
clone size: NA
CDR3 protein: CASGGGGLQETQYF

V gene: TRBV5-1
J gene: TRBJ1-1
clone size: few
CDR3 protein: CASSLTGTLEAFF

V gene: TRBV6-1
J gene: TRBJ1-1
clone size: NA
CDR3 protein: CASRDNEAFF

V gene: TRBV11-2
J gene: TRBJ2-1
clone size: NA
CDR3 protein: CASRSGSSYNEQFF

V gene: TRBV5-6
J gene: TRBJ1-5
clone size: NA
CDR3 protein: CASSLAGGGGNQPQHF

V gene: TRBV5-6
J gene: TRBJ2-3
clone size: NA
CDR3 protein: CASSGPGTSGGPRTDTQYF

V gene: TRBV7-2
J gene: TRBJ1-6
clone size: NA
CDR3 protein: CASRLGDGDTLHF

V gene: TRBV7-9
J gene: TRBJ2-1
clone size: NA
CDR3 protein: CASSLSGLAGASYNEQFF

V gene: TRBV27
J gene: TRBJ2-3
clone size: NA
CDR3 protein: CASKNHPEWSTDTQYF

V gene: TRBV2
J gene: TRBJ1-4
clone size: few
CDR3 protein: CASLGQFNEKLFF

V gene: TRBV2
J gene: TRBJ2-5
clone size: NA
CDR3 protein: CASRGTTLETQYF

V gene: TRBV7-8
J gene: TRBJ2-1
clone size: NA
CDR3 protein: CASSLVGGRFYNEQFF

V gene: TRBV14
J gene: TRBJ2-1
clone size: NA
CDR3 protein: CASSQDGSGEFF

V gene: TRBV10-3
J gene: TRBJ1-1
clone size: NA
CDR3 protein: CAISDPGGVAEAFF

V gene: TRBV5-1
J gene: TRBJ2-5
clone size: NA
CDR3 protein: CASSFQAPGQETQYF

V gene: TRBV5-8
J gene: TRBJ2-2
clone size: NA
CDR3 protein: CASSLREELFF

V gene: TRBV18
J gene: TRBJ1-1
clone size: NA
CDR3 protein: CASSPRQYTEAFF

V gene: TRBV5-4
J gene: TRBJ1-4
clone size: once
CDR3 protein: CASSPGQADEKLFF

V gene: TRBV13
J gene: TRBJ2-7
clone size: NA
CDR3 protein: CASSSRTGGLYEQYF

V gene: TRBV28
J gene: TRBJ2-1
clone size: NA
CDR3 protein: CASSLTSVDEQFF

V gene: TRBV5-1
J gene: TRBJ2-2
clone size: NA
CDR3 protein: CASSLPDRGNAGELFF

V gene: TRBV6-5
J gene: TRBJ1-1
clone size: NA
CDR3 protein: CASSYGQGDMNTEAFF

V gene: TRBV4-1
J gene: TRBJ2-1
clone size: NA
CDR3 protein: CASSQGSGTAEQFF

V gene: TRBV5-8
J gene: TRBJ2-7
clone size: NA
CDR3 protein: CASSRGETGSEQYF

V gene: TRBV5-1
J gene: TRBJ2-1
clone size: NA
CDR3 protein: CASSLARGTGNEQFF

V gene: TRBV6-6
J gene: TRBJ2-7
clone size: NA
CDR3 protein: CASSPRTRRGEQYF

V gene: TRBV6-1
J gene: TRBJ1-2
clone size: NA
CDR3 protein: CASTSAGTGDGYTF

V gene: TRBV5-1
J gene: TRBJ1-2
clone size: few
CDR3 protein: CASKRTGELSYGYTF